This TCR beta chain derives from a study of shared T cell receptors in the human thymus. Measured with immunoSEQ multiplex PCR; TCRdb has only the in-frame clones, and not every one. The data contain just under 550,000 clones, approximately 80% of them singletons. The CDR3 runs to 15 residues. The same data also went into a second study, on human thymus T cells. In that study: In corrective heart surgery, resections were taken, and these provided the thymus tissue. Thymic and blood repertoires seemed to favor certain V and J genes. Reports from related research described highly overlapping thymic repertoires among unrelated individuals.

Sequencing used thymocytes. The source is a boy in the first two years of life with a congenital heart defect. The rearrangement uses TRBV12-1 and TRBJ2-7; no check of the table's D call, TRBD2, against the DNA was made. TRBV12-1 is reported as a pseudogene. This chain's CDR3 is CASSSQGTSGYEQYF. CDR3 sequence (DNA): TGTGCCAGCAGCTCTCAAGGGACTAGCGGGTACGAGCAGTACTTC.